The present TCR beta chain was sequenced within a study of regulatory T cells in long-lasting Graves disease. As to time point: persistent/refractory GD, antithyroid drugs over 5 years with positive TRAb. Following extraction of RNA from PBMCs, that RNA was used to make the TCR library. Construction of TCR beta libraries relied on iRepertoire HTBI primers and on Arm-PCR targeting CDR3 regions. Original processing notes: Sample data revealed about 60 TRBV and 14 TRBJ segments. TCRdb re-called the multiplex PCR reads through MiXCR, storing one row per CDR3 protein. TCRdb's processing, not the authors', yielded these V and J calls. Found here are about 450,000 distinct CDR3 sequences, around 20% of them singletons; the top ten hold approximately 28%. V was shortened by 4 bases and J by 8 bases, with 15 bases between the two germline ends. In germline, CDR1 is DFQATT, CDR2 SNEGSKA (reference sequence). The CDR3 covers 13 residues.

The V call is TRBV20-1, the J call TRBJ2-4; a possible D gene is TRBD2 (5 bases). The clonotype originates from a female donor with Graves disease. The sample was peripheral blood mononuclear cells (PBMCs), taken when the disease was refractory, from a patient treated with antithyroid drugs. The DNA for the CDR3 is TGCAGTGCTATACGACTATTGGGTGACATTCAGTACTTC. Encoded protein: CSAIRLLGDIQYF.